This T cell receptor beta chain is drawn from a study of blood T cell repertoires in COVID-19. Study background: Specimens from acute and convalescent COVID-19 originated in the United States, Italy and Spain. In each case, the material was cDNA or gDNA derived from T cells, B-cell-depleted T cells, or PBMCs.

This clone appeared a single time. Study processing details: Scientists estimated how many nucleated cells there were by amplifying reference gene primers. Sequenced by immunoSEQ multiplex PCR; TCRdb stores in-frame clones only, minus some. The D gene and trimming were derived from the DNA, and the V and J assignments and clone size from that table. This table holds about 120,000 clones, over 75% found once. The clonotype originates from a man aged 65-85 years with active or convalescent COVID-19. Specimen: peripheral blood.

The CDR3 protein is CASSRQGISGGNTIYF. CDR3 coding DNA: TGTGCCAGCAGTAGACAGGGGATTTCTGGCGGAAACACCATATATTTT. The chain uses TRBV28 and TRBJ1-3; 8 positions agree with TRBD1. This CDR3 contains 16 residues. Germline trimming cut 5 bases from V and 4 bases from J; bases unmatched to any gene: 10. CDR1 is MDHEN and CDR2 is SYDVKM in the germline V gene.